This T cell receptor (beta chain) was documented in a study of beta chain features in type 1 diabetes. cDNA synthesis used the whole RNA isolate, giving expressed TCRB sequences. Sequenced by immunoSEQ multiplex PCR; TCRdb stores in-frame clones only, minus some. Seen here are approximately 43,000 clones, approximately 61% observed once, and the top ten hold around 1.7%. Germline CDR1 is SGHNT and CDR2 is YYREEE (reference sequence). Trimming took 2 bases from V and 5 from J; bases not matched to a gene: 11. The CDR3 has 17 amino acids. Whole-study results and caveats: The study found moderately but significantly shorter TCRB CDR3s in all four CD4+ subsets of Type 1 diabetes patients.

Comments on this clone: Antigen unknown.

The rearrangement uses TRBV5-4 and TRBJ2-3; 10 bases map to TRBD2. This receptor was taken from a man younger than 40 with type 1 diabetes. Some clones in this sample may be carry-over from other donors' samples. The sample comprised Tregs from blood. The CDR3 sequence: CASSLRLAGSTRDTQYF. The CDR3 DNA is TGTGCCAGCAGCTTACGACTAGCGGGTAGCACAAGAGATACGCAGTATTTT.